A selection of T cell receptor beta chains follows, all from one sample in a study of PD-1 blockade in mismatch repair-deficient tumors. The repertoire was sequenced with immunoSEQ multiplex PCR; TCRdb's copy has only in-frame clones and lacks some. The sample holds 120,000 or so clones; 86% are singletons and the top ten take about 14%. Sequences were derived from peripheral blood, sampled 44 weeks after starting pembrolizumab. These receptors came from an adult with mismatch repair-deficient cancer. The CDR3 runs from the conserved cysteine through the conserved F or W. Fields, in order: V gene, J gene, D gene, clone size, CDR3 DNA, CDR3 protein. The D gene is left open where the match is weak. Some rows mark clone size as missing; the rest say once, few, many or name a class of expanded clone.

V gene: TRBV4-1; J gene: TRBJ2-7; D gene: -; clone size: -; CDR3 DNA: TGCGCCAGCAGCCAAGGTGCGGGCTACGAGCAGTACTTC; CDR3 protein: CASSQGAGYEQYF
V gene: TRBV13; J gene: TRBJ2-1; D gene: TRBD2; clone size: -; CDR3 DNA: TGTGCCAGCAGCTTAGGCCTTGGACTAGCGGGAGCCGTGCAGTTCTTC; CDR3 protein: CASSLGLGLAGAVQFF
V gene: TRBV6-6; J gene: TRBJ2-3; D gene: -; clone size: once; CDR3 DNA: TGTGCCAGCAACGTTATTGACTATAGCACAGATACGCAGTATTTT; CDR3 protein: CASNVIDYSTDTQYF
V gene: TRBV15; J gene: TRBJ1-4; D gene: -; clone size: -; CDR3 DNA: TGTGCCACCGAGCGCGGGGGTGTTGGAGAAAAACTGTTTTTT; CDR3 protein: CATERGGVGEKLFF
V gene: TRBV18; J gene: TRBJ1-2; D gene: -; clone size: once; CDR3 DNA: TGTGCCAGCTCACCGGAGGGGCGGCACTATGGCTACACCTTC; CDR3 protein: CASSPEGRHYGYTF
V gene: TRBV28; J gene: TRBJ2-1; D gene: -; clone size: -; CDR3 DNA: TGTGCCAGCAGTTTTGTTTCAGGGCACAATGAGCAGTTCTTC; CDR3 protein: CASSFVSGHNEQFF
V gene: TRBV5-8; J gene: TRBJ2-3; D gene: -; clone size: -; CDR3 DNA: TGTGCCAGCAGCTCTGGGGAGCCCACTAGCACAGATACGCAGTATTTT; CDR3 protein: CASSSGEPTSTDTQYF
V gene: TRBV11-1; J gene: TRBJ2-7; D gene: -; clone size: -; CDR3 DNA: TGTGCCAGCAGCTTAAGGCCTAGCTACGAGCAGTACTTC; CDR3 protein: CASSLRPSYEQYF
V gene: TRBV27; J gene: TRBJ2-7; D gene: TRBD1; clone size: -; CDR3 DNA: TGTGCCAGCAGTGGGCCGGGACAGGGGGCCGAGGAGCAGTACTTC; CDR3 protein: CASSGPGQGAEEQYF
V gene: TRBV28; J gene: TRBJ2-3; D gene: TRBD2; clone size: -; CDR3 DNA: TGTGCCAGCAGTTTGGATAGCGGGAGCACAGATACGCAGTATTTT; CDR3 protein: CASSLDSGSTDTQYF
V gene: TRBV6-5; J gene: TRBJ2-7; D gene: TRBD2; clone size: -; CDR3 DNA: TGTGCCAGCAGCCGTAGCGGGGGAGGGTCCTACGAGCAGTACTTC; CDR3 protein: CASSRSGGGSYEQYF
V gene: TRBV21-1; J gene: TRBJ2-7; D gene: -; clone size: -; CDR3 DNA: TGTGCCAGCAGCAAATTTTACACAGAAAGACTAGCAGATACCTACGAGCAGTACTTC; CDR3 protein: CASSKFYTERLADTYEQYF
V gene: TRBV6-1; J gene: TRBJ2-3; D gene: -; clone size: -; CDR3 DNA: TGTGCCAGCAGTGAACTGATTGGACCGGGGGATACGCAGTATTTT; CDR3 protein: CASSELIGPGDTQYF
V gene: TRBV5-5; J gene: TRBJ2-7; D gene: -; clone size: -; CDR3 DNA: TGTGCCAGCAGCCCCCGGGGACCCTACGAGCAGTACTTC; CDR3 protein: CASSPRGPYEQYF
V gene: TRBV30; J gene: TRBJ1-5; D gene: -; clone size: -; CDR3 DNA: TGTGCCTGGAGTCACCAATCCGCGGTTCATCAGCCCCAGCATTTT; CDR3 protein: CAWSHQSAVHQPQHF
V gene: TRBV9; J gene: TRBJ1-4; D gene: -; clone size: -; CDR3 DNA: TGTGCCAGCAGCCCCCGGGGCAGCAATAATGAAAAACTGTTTTTT; CDR3 protein: CASSPRGSNNEKLFF
V gene: TRBV10-2; J gene: TRBJ1-2; D gene: -; clone size: -; CDR3 DNA: TGCGCCAGCAGTGAGACGAGGGTTGGGGGGGGTTTAGCGGCATATGGCTACACCTTC; CDR3 protein: CASSETRVGGGLAAYGYTF
V gene: TRBV11-2; J gene: TRBJ1-1; D gene: -; clone size: -; CDR3 DNA: TGTGCCAGCACCCAGCTGTTTGCGGGTTTCATGAACACTGAAGCTTTCTTT; CDR3 protein: CASTQLFAGFMNTEAFF
V gene: TRBV30; J gene: TRBJ2-3; D gene: -; clone size: -; CDR3 DNA: TGTGCCTGGAGGCCGCGGCTAGCTACAGATACGCAGTATTTT; CDR3 protein: CAWRPRLATDTQYF
V gene: TRBV7-9; J gene: TRBJ2-3; D gene: TRBD2; clone size: once; CDR3 DNA: TGTGCCAGCAGCCGACCCCGTAAGCGGGAAACAGATACGCAGTATTTT; CDR3 protein: CASSRPRKRETDTQYF
V gene: TRBV28; J gene: TRBJ1-2; D gene: -; clone size: -; CDR3 DNA: TGTGCCAGCGAGGGAGGTCCCGCCACCTATGGCTACACCTTC; CDR3 protein: CASEGGPATYGYTF
V gene: TRBV6-1; J gene: TRBJ2-7; D gene: -; clone size: once; CDR3 DNA: TGTGCCAGCAGTGATCCGGGGGAGTCCTACGAGCAGTACTTC; CDR3 protein: CASSDPGESYEQYF
V gene: TRBV29-1; J gene: TRBJ2-1; D gene: -; clone size: -; CDR3 DNA: TGCAGCGTTGTAGGCTGGACGGCCTACAATGAGCAGTTCTTC; CDR3 protein: CSVVGWTAYNEQFF
V gene: TRBV6-5; J gene: TRBJ2-5; D gene: -; clone size: -; CDR3 DNA: TGTGCCAGCCGGGTCCGCCACGGAACCCAGTACTTC; CDR3 protein: CASRVRHGTQYF
V gene: TRBV11-2; J gene: TRBJ2-5; D gene: -; clone size: once; CDR3 DNA: TGTGCCAGCAGCTTGGACAGCAACGGAGAGCCCCAGTACTTC; CDR3 protein: CASSLDSNGEPQYF
V gene: TRBV28; J gene: TRBJ1-2; D gene: -; clone size: many; CDR3 DNA: TGTGCCAGCAGTGAGCTCTCCGACAGGCAGCCCTATGGCTACACCTTC; CDR3 protein: CASSELSDRQPYGYTF
V gene: TRBV6-1; J gene: TRBJ2-4; D gene: -; clone size: -; CDR3 DNA: TGTGCCAGCATTCAGAGAAACATTCAGTACTTC; CDR3 protein: CASIQRNIQYF
V gene: TRBV6-4; J gene: TRBJ2-6; D gene: -; clone size: -; CDR3 DNA: TGTGCCAGCAGTGGCCAGTTCCCCTCTGGGGCCAACGTCCTGACTTTC; CDR3 protein: CASSGQFPSGANVLTF